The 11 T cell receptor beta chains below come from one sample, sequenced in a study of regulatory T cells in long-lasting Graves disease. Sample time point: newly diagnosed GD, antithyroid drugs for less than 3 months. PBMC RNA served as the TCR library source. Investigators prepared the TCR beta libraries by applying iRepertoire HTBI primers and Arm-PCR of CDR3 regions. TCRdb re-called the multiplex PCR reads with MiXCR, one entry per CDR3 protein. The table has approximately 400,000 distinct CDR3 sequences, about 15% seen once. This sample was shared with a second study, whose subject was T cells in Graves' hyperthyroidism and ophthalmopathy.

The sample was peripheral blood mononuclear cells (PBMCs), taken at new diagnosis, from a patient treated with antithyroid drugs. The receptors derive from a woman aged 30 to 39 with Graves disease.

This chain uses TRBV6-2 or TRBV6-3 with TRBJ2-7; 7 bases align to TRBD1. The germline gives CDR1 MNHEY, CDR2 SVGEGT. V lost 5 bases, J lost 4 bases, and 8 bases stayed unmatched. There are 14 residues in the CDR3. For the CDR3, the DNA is TGTGCCAGCAGTGGCGACAGGGAGTGGTACGAGCAGTACTTC. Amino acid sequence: CASSGDREWYEQYF.

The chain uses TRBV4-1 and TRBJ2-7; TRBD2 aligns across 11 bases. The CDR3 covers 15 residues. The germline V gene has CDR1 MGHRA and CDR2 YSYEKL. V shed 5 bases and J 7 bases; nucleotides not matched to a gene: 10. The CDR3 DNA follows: TGCGCCAGCAGCTCCGTACTAGCGGGAGTGCGTGAGCAGTACTTC. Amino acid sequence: CASSSVLAGVREQYF.

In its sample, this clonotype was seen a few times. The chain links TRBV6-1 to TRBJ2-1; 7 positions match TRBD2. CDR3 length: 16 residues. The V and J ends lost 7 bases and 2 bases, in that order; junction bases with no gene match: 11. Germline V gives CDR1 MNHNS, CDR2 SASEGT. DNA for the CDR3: TGTGCCAGCACCCCGCGGTGGACTAGTGCCTACAATGAGCAGTTCTTC. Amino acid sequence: CASTPRWTSAYNEQFF.

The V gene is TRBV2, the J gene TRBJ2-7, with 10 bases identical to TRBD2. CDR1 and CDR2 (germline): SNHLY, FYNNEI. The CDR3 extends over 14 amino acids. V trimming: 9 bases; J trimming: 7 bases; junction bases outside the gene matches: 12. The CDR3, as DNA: TGTGCCAGATCAACTAGCGGGATCGGGGGGGAGCAGTACTTC. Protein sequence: CARSTSGIGGEQYF. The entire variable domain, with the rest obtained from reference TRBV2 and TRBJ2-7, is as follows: EPEVTQTPSHQVTQMGQEVILRCVPISNHLYFYWYRQILGQKVEFLVSFYNNEISEKSEIFDDQFSVERPDGSNFTLKIRSTKLEDSAMYFCARSTSGIGGEQYFGPGTRLTVT.

CDR3 region: CASSPPDRGYEQYF. CDR3 in DNA: TGTGCCAGCAGTCCCCCGGACAGGGGGTACGAGCAGTACTTC. This sequence joins TRBV28 and TRBJ2-7, with 10 bases aligning to TRBD1. With 5 bases clipped from V and 4 bases from J, the junction kept 5 bases outside the gene matches. Germline lookup yields CDR1 MDHEN and CDR2 SYDVKM. The CDR3 has 14 residues.

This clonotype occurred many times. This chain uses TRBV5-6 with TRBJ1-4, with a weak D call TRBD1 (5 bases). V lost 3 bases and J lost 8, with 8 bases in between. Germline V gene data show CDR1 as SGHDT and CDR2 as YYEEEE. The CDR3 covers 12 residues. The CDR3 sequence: CASSSWTEKLFF. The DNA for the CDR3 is TGTGCCAGCAGCTCCTGGACAGAAAAACTGTTTTTT.

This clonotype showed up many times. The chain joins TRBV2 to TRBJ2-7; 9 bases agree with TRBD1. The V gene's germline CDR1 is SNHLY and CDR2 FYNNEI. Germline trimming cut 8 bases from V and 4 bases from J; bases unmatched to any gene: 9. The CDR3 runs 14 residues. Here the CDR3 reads CASQNQGQGYEQYF. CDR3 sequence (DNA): TGTGCCAGCCAAAACCAGGGACAGGGTTACGAGCAGTACTTC. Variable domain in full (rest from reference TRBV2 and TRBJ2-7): EPEVTQTPSHQVTQMGQEVILRCVPISNHLYFYWYRQILGQKVEFLVSFYNNEISEKSEIFDDQFSVERPDGSNFTLKIRSTKLEDSAMYFCASQNQGQGYEQYFGPGTRLTVT.

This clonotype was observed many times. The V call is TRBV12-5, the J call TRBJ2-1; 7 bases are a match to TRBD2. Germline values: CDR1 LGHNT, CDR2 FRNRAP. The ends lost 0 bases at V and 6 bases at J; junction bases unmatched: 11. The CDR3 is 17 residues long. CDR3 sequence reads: CASGLVLREGVFNEQFF. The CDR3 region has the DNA TGTGCTAGTGGTTTGGTACTTAGGGAGGGCGTGTTCAATGAGCAGTTCTTC.

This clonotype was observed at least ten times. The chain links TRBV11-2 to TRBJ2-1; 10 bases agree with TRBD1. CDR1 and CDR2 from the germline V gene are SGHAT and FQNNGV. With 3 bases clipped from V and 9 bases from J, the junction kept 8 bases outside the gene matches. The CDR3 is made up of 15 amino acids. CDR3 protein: CASSLGTGDGGEQFF. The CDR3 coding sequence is TGTGCCAGCAGCTTGGGGACAGGGGATGGGGGTGAGCAGTTCTTC.

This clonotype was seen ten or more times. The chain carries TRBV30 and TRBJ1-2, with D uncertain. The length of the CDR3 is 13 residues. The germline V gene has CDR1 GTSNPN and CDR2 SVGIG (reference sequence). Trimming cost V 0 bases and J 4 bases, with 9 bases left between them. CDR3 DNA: TGTGCCTGGAGTGTCAGAGGTGGCTATGGCTACACCTTC. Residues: CAWSVRGGYGYTF.

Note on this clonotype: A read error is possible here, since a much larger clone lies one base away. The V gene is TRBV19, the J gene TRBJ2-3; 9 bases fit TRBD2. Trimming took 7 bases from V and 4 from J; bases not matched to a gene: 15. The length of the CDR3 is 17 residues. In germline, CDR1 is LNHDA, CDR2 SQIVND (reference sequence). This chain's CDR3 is CASTPILAGDGADTQYF. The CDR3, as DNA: TGTGCCAGTACCCCCATTTTAGCGGGAGACGGAGCAGATACGCAGTATTTT. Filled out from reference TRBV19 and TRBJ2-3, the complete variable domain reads DGGITQSPKYLFRKEGQNVTLSCEQNLNHDAMYWYRQDPGQGLRLIYYSQIVNDFQKGDIAEGYSVSREKKESFPLTVTSAQKNPTAFYLCASTPILAGDGADTQYFGPGTRLTVL.